The 26 T cell receptor beta chains given below trace back to one sample, sequenced in a study of blood T cells in healthy people across ages (dated by TCRdb to the mid-2010s). Library construction relied on 5' RACE. Sequencing was performed on an Illumina HiSeq 2500. The second PCR ran for roughly 7 to 12 cycles and used a J-beta primer mix along with a sample-barcoded 5' primer. In TCRdb, the public reads were trimmed at Q25 with fastp and aligned with MiXCR, with productive beta chains retained. Each CDR3 protein appears once, grouped with its most common genes and DNA. The sample yields 1.5 million to 2 million distinct CDR3 sequences; around half were counted once. Approximately 2.1% of the sample lies in the top ten. The sample consisted of blood. The receptors here all came from a woman in her 40s in good health.

The chain combines TRBV20-1 with TRBJ2-1, with 9 nucleotides matching TRBD1. Germline CDR1 and CDR2: DFQATT and SNEGSKA (reference sequence). There are 17 residues in the CDR3. Trimming cost V 1 base and J 4 bases; bases outside gene matches: 11. The CDR3 nucleotides read TGCAGTGCTAGAGCCCGAACGACAGGGGGAAAATACAATGAGCAGTTCTTC. Translation: CSARARTTGGKYNEQFF.

This chain links TRBV6-5 with TRBJ2-3; no clear D gene. This CDR3 spans 16 amino acids. In germline, CDR1 is MNHEY, CDR2 SVGAGI. Trimming removed 0 bases at V and 3 bases at J, with 13 bases between. DNA of the CDR3: TGTGCCAGCAGTTACTCTGGCTATAAGGCGACAGATACGCAGTATTTT. Translated: CASSYSGYKATDTQYF.

In its sample, this clonotype was seen a few times. V and J are TRBV9 and TRBJ2-1, with TRBD1 identical over 7 bases. Trimming took 3 bases from V and 6 from J; bases not matched to a gene: 9. Per the germline V gene, CDR1 is SGDLS and CDR2 is YYNGEE. This CDR3 has 15 amino acids. This CDR3 reads CASSGDSPFGNEQFF. The CDR3, as DNA: TGTGCCAGCAGCGGGGACAGCCCTTTTGGCAATGAGCAGTTCTTC. Looking up the rest from reference TRBV9 and TRBJ2-1 gives the full variable domain: DSGVTQTPKHLITATGQRVTLRCSPRSGDLSVYWYQQSLDQGLQFLIQYYNGEERAKGNILERFSAQQFPDLHSELNLSSLELGDSALYFCASSGDSPFGNEQFFGPGTRLTVL.

The table lists this clonotype with a few counts. V and J are TRBV4-3 and TRBJ2-7; 12 positions agree with TRBD2. The germline CDR1 and CDR2 sequences are LGHNA and YSLEER. J was trimmed by 3 bases and V by 1 base; bases with no gene match: 4. This CDR3 contains 16 residues. CDR3 protein: CASSQGTSGVNYEQYF. The CDR3, as DNA: TGCGCCAGCAGCCAAGGGACTAGCGGGGTAAACTACGAGCAGTACTTC.

To note about this clonotype: At one end, the junction sequence differs from germline, possibly due to a read error. V is TRBV14 and J is TRBJ2-1; D remains ambiguous. CDR3 length equals 14 residues. The V gene's germline CDR1 is SGHDN and CDR2 FVKESK. This chain's CDR3 is CTSSQLSMNYEQFF. For the CDR3, the DNA is TGTACCAGCAGCCAACTTAGCATGAATTATGAGCAGTTCTTC.

The rearrangement uses TRBV7-2 and TRBJ2-4; TRBD1 matches at 7 bases. The germline V gene has CDR1 SGHTA and CDR2 FQGNSA. This CDR3 has 18 residues. V lost 3 bases and J lost 0; bases outside the gene matches: 11. CDR3: CASSLARNRGLAKNIQYF. The DNA of the CDR3 is TGTGCCAGCAGCTTGGCCCGAAACAGGGGCCTAGCCAAAAACATTCAGTACTTC.

The gene calls are TRBV20-1 and TRBJ1-2; D is uncertain. The V end lost 0 bases, the J end lost 3 bases, and 8 bases lay between the germline ends. Germline-derived CDR1 and CDR2 are DFQATT and SNEGSKA (reference sequence). The CDR3 totals 13 residues. The CDR3 reads CSARDRPDYGYTF. The CDR3 coding sequence is TGCAGTGCTAGAGATAGGCCAGACTATGGCTACACCTTC.

The V and J genes are TRBV28 and TRBJ2-5; no reliable D call. This CDR3 is 15 amino acids long. V lost 5 bases and J lost 0, with 13 bases in between. Germline V gives CDR1 MDHEN, CDR2 SYDVKM. DNA for the CDR3: TGTGCCAGCAGTCCCCGCGACTGGTACCAAGAGACCCAGTACTTC. Protein sequence: CASSPRDWYQETQYF.

The chain uses TRBV11-2 and TRBJ1-2, with 7 nucleotides matching TRBD1. CDR3 length: 16 residues. Germline assignment: CDR1 SGHAT and CDR2 FQNNGV. V shed 4 bases, J shed 5 bases, and the junction held 13 bases outside the gene matches. CDR3 sequence: CASSSILDRAKYGYTF. Written as DNA, the CDR3 is TGTGCCAGCAGCTCCATCCTCGACAGGGCGAAGTATGGCTACACCTTC.

In its sample, this clonotype was seen a few times. The gene calls are TRBV7-2 and TRBJ2-7; D is perhaps TRBD2 (6 bases). The end of the DNA fits TRBJ2-5 better, so the J call may be wrong. Per germline, CDR1 SGHTA and CDR2 FQGNSA. This CDR3 comprises 15 residues. The CDR3 sequence: CASSLERAEKETQYF. The CDR3 DNA is TGTGCCAGCAGCTTAGAGCGGGCGGAAAAAGAGACCCAGTACTTC.

The chain employs TRBV20-1 and TRBJ1-1, with TRBD1 matching over 8 bases. The CDR3 length is 11 residues. Germline V gene lookup returns CDR1 DFQATT and CDR2 SNEGSKA (reference sequence). CDR3 sequence reads: CTLRDRTEAFF. The CDR3 DNA is TGCACCCTACGGGACAGGACTGAAGCTTTCTTT.

The V call is TRBV6-2 or TRBV6-3, the J call TRBJ2-7, with TRBD1 as a possible D gene (8 bases). The J call could be wrong; TRBJ2-5 is a better fit for the DNA end. Looked up from germline, CDR1 is MNHEY and CDR2 is SVGEGT. This CDR3 spans 16 amino acids. CDR3 amino acids: CASSYTGQGGTETQYF. The CDR3 nucleotides read TGTGCCAGCAGTTACACTGGACAGGGAGGGACAGAGACCCAGTACTTC.

This sequence joins TRBV24-1 and TRBJ2-7, with 12 positions matching TRBD2. The J call may not be correct, given that the DNA end is closer to TRBJ2-5. Germline assignment: CDR1 KGHDR and CDR2 SFDVKD. The CDR3 length is 17 residues. CDR3 region: CATSDLSSGGAGETQYF. The CDR3 nucleotides are TGTGCCACCAGTGATTTGTCTAGCGGGGGGGCAGGGGAGACCCAGTACTTC.

This clonotype occurred a few times. The chain employs TRBV29-1 and TRBJ2-1, with 8 positions matching TRBD1. The CDR3 totals 13 residues. Germline-derived CDR1 and CDR2 are SQVTM and ANQGSEA. V shed 6 bases, J shed 8 bases, and the junction held 9 bases outside the gene matches. The chain's CDR3 is CSVGQGEIDEQFF. The CDR3 nucleotides are TGCAGCGTAGGACAGGGTGAGATAGATGAGCAGTTCTTC.

This clonotype occurred once. The rearrangement joins TRBV11-3 to TRBJ2-5; D unresolved. Trimming cost V 1 base and J 3 bases, with 9 bases left between them. Germline V gene lookup returns CDR1 SGHNT and CDR2 YENEEA. The CDR3 consists of 14 residues. CDR3 nucleotide sequence: TGTGCCAGCAGCTTAGGGGCCCTCGAAGAGACCCAGTACTTC. This codes for CASSLGALEETQYF.

The CDR3 sequence is CATSIGRDGEQYF. The CDR3 DNA is TGTGCCACCAGCATTGGAAGGGATGGGGAGCAGTACTTC. The chain carries TRBV15 and TRBJ2-7; D gene uncertain. The CDR3 length is 13 residues. Germline assignment: CDR1 LNHNV and CDR2 YYDKDF (reference sequence). Trimming cost V 4 bases and J 7 bases, with 14 bases left between them. Variable domain in full (rest from reference TRBV15 and TRBJ2-7): DAMVIQNPRYQVTQFGKPVTLSCSQTLNHNVMYWYQQKSSQAPKLLFHYYDKDFNNEADTPDNFQSRRPNTSFCFLDIRSPGLGDTAMYLCATSIGRDGEQYFGPGTRLTVT.

This clonotype showed up just once. The gene calls are TRBV27 and TRBJ2-3; 7 nucleotides agree with TRBD1. The CDR3 spans 15 residues. The V and J ends lost 3 bases and 2 bases, in that order; junction bases with no gene match: 5. Germline lookup yields CDR1 MNHEY and CDR2 SMNVEV (reference sequence). CDR3 sequence reads: CASSFQQGITDTQYF. As DNA, the CDR3 is TGTGCCAGCAGTTTCCAACAGGGGATCACAGATACGCAGTATTTT.

The V call is TRBV4-3, the J call TRBJ2-7; D possibly corresponds to TRBD2 (6 bases). This CDR3 is built from 18 residues. V was cut by 0 bases and J by 4 bases, with 22 bases left in between. Germline V CDR1 and CDR2: LGHNA, YSLEER. In nucleotides, the CDR3 is TGCGCCAGCAGCCAAGAAGTATCTCCTAGCGTAGGGTGGTACGAGCAGTACTTC. This codes for CASSQEVSPSVGWYEQYF.

V is TRBV10-3 and J is TRBJ2-1; 12 bases agree with TRBD1. CDR3 size: 19 residues. J was trimmed by 0 bases and V by 9 bases; bases with no gene match: 15. Germline CDR1 reads ENHRY; CDR2 reads SYGVKD. The CDR3 sequence: CAIQAPGQGASNSYNEQFF. The DNA of the CDR3 is TGTGCCATTCAAGCTCCGGGACAGGGGGCCTCGAACTCCTACAATGAGCAGTTCTTC.

V gene TRBV9 combines with J gene TRBJ2-5, with 9 positions matching TRBD2. Germline CDR1 is SGDLS and CDR2 is YYNGEE. CDR3 length: 18 amino acids. With V trimmed by 2 bases and J by 5 bases, 16 bases remained unmatched. The CDR3 spells CASSVAPAGGGARETQYF. CDR3 DNA: TGTGCCAGCAGCGTCGCCCCCGCTGGCGGGGGGGCACGGGAGACCCAGTACTTC.

CDR3 nucleotides: TGCAGTGCTCTCCCGGGGGGGGCGGAAGATCAGCCCCAGCATTTT. As protein: CSALPGGAEDQPQHF. This rearrangement joins TRBV20-1 to TRBJ1-5, with D tentatively TRBD1 (6 bases). Germline values: CDR1 DFQATT, CDR2 SNEGSKA (reference sequence). The CDR3 runs to 15 residues. V was clipped by 5 bases and J by 5 bases, with 19 bases between them.

V usage is TRBV20-1 and J usage is TRBJ2-3; D is perhaps TRBD1 or TRBD2 (6 bases each). This CDR3 has 16 residues. Trimming took 3 bases from V and 5 from J, leaving 21 bases between them. Germline-derived CDR1 and CDR2 are DFQATT and SNEGSKA (reference sequence). CDR3 in DNA: TGCAGTGCTAGGAGTTTGAGAGGGGGGCAAGGAGATACGCAGTATTTT. As protein: CSARSLRGGQGDTQYF.

The V call is TRBV6-2 or TRBV6-3, the J call TRBJ2-7, with D unclear. CDR3 size: 12 residues. Looked up from germline, CDR1 is MNHEY and CDR2 is SVGEGT. V was cut by 0 bases and J by 5 bases, with 5 bases left in between. In nucleotides, the CDR3 is TGTGCCAGCAGTTACTCTTGGGACGAGCAGTACTTC. Amino acids: CASSYSWDEQYF.

The chain combines TRBV7-9 with TRBJ2-7; 7 bases align to TRBD2. Germline loops: CDR1 SEHNR, CDR2 FQNEAQ (reference sequence). V lost 1 base, J lost 1 base, and 7 bases stayed unmatched. This CDR3 comprises 16 residues. The CDR3 DNA reads TGTGCCAGCAGCTTAGACACAGCGGGGCTTTCCTACGAGCAGTACTTC. This gives the protein CASSLDTAGLSYEQYF.

The rearrangement uses TRBV19 and TRBJ2-5, with TRBD1 identical over 10 bases. This CDR3 contains 16 residues. Germline CDR1 LNHDA, CDR2 SQIVND (reference sequence). The J segment lost 5 bases and the V segment lost 0 bases, leaving 6 bases of the junction unmatched. CDR3 DNA: TGTGCCAGTAGTATAGAGACAGGGGGCTCTCTGGAGACCCAGTACTTC. It encodes CASSIETGGSLETQYF.

This clonotype was picked up a small number of times. This chain joins TRBV20-1 and TRBJ2-7; 10 bases align to TRBD1. The CDR3 is 15 residues long. The trim removed 0 bases at V and 6 bases at J, leaving 8 bases unmatched. Germline values: CDR1 DFQATT, CDR2 SNEGSKA (reference sequence). CDR3 protein: CSARDRGTGVAEQYF. In DNA, the CDR3 is TGCAGTGCTAGAGATCGGGGGACAGGGGTAGCCGAGCAGTACTTC.